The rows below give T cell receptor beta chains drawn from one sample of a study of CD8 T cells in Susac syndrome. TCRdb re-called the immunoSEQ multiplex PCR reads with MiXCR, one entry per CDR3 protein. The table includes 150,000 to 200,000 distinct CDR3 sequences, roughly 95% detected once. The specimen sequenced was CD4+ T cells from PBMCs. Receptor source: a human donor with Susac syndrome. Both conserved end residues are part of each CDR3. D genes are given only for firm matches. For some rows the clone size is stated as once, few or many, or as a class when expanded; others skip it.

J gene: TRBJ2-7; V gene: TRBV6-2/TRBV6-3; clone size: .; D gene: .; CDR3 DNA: TGTGCCAGCAGTCGAATCCCCGTTAGCGCCTACGAGCAGTACTTC; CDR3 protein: CASSRIPVSAYEQYF
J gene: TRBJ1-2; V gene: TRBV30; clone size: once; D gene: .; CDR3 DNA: TGTGCCTGGAGTGTACCCCCGACGGTTGGATATGGCTACACCTTC; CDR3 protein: CAWSVPPTVGYGYTF
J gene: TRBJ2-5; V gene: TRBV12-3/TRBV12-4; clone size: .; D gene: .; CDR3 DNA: TGTGCCAGCAGTTTAGCGGGGACAGAGACCCAGTACTTC; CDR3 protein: CASSLAGTETQYF
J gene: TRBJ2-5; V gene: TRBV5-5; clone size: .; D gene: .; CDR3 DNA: TGTGCCAGCAGCTTTCGCCCGGTCGGCGAGACCCAGTACTTC; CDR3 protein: CASSFRPVGETQYF
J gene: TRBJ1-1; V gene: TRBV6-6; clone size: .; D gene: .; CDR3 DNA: TGTGCCAGCAGTCTCACTGAAGCTTTCTTT; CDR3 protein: CASSLTEAFF
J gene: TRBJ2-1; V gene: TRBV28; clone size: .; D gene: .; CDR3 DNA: TGTGCCAGCAGTTCGCCTGCCGCTTACAATGAGCAGTTCTTC; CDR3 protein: CASSSPAAYNEQFF
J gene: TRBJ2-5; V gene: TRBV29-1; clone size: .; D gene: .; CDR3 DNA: TGCAGCGTTGATTGGGCCCAAGAGACCCAGTACTTC; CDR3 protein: CSVDWAQETQYF
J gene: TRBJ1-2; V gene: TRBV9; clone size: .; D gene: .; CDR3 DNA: TGTGCCAGCAGCGTATCGGGCGGGGCAGCCTCCTATGGCTACACCTTC; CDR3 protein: CASSVSGGAASYGYTF
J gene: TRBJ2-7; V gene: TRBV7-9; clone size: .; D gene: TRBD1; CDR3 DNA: TGTGCCACCCGGGGACAGGGTCTGGGTTCCTACGAGCAGTACTTC; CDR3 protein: CATRGQGLGSYEQYF
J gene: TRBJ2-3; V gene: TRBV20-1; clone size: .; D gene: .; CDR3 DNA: TGCAGTGCCCGACCTCCAGACCGTCCGCAGTATTTT; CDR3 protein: CSARPPDRPQYF
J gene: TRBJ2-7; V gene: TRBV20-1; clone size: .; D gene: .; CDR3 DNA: TGCAGTGCTAGAGATAAGCCAGATGGGTTCTACGAGCAGTACTTC; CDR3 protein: CSARDKPDGFYEQYF
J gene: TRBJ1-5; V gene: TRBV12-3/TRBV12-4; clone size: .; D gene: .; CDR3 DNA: TGTGCCAGCAGTTCTACAGGGTCTGGAAATCAGCCCCAGCATTTT; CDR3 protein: CASSSTGSGNQPQHF
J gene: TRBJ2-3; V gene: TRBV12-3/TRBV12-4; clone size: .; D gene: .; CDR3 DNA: TGTGCCAGCAGGACGAGGGGACGCACAGATACGCAGTATTTT; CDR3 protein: CASRTRGRTDTQYF
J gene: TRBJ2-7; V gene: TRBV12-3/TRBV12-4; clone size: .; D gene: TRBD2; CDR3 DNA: TGTGCCAGCAGTTTAGGCGGCGGGGGGCCCTCCTACGAGCAGTACTTC; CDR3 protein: CASSLGGGGPSYEQYF
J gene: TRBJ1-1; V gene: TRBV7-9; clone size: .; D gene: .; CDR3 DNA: TGTGCCAGCAGCTTAGGGTCCGAGAACACTGAAGCTTTCTTT; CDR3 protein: CASSLGSENTEAFF
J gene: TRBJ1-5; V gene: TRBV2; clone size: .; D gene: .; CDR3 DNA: TGTGCCAGCATTCTGGACAGAAACAATCAGCCCCAGCATTTT; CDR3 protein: CASILDRNNQPQHF
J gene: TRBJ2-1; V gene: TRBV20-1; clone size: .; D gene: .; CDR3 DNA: TGCAGTTCGGAGCGGGTGAGCTCCTACAATGAGCAGTTCTTC; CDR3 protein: CSSERVSSYNEQFF
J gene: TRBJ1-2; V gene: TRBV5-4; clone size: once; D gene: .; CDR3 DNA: TGTGCCAGCAGCTTAGAACCCCCTAATAACTATGGCTACACCTTC; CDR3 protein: CASSLEPPNNYGYTF
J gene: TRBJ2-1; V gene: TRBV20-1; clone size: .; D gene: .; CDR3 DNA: TGCAGTGCTAGAGATGGGCATCGAGTGAATAACTACAATGAGCAGTTCTTC; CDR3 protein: CSARDGHRVNNYNEQFF
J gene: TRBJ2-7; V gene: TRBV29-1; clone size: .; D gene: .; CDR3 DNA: TGCAGCGTCGGACAGTCTAGTAACTACGAGCAGTACTTC; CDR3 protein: CSVGQSSNYEQYF
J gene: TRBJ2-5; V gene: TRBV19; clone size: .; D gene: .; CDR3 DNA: TGTGCCAGTAGTAAACCTGACCGCCCGTTCGAGACCCAGTACTTC; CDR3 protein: CASSKPDRPFETQYF
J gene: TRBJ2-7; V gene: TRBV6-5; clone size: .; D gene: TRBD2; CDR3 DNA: TGTGCCAGCAGTTCCGCGGGGGGGGACTGGGGTGTCGAGCAGTACTTC; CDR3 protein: CASSSAGGDWGVEQYF
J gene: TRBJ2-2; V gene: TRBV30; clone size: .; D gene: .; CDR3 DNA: TGTGCCTGGAGTAGCTTTTTCAGCGGGGAGCTGTTTTTT; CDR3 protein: CAWSSFFSGELFF
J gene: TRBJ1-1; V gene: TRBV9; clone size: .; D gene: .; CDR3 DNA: TGTGCCAGCAGCGCCACGACTGGCGCGAACACTGAAGCTTTCTTT; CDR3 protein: CASSATTGANTEAFF
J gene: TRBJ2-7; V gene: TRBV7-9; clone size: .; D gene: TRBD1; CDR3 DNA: TGTGCCAGCAGACGGACAGGGGACGCTTCCGAGCAGTACTTC; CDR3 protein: CASRRTGDASEQYF
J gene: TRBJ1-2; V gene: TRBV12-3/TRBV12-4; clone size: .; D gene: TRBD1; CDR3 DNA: TGTGCCAGCAGTGCCACGACAGGGTACCTCGGCTACACCTTC; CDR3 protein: CASSATTGYLGYTF
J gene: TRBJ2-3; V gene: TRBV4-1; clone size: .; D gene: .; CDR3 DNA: TGCGCCAGCAGCCAAGAAGACAGTCCCAGCACAGATACGCAGTATTTT; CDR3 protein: CASSQEDSPSTDTQYF